The clone carrying this T cell receptor (beta chain) was seen more than once but under ten times. Data came from immunoSEQ multiplex PCR; TCRdb stores just in-frame clones and leaves some out. This table has about 15,000 clones, approximately 70% appearing once. This entry comes from a study of neoadjuvant anti-PD-1 for oral cavity cancer. Germline CDR1 SGHVS, CDR2 FQNEAQ. This CDR3 has 13 amino acids. The V gene lost 5 bases and the J gene lost 3 bases, with 11 bases spanning the gap. The TCR was taken from a person between 35 and 79 years old with oral cavity squamous cell carcinoma. The gene calls are TRBV7-8 and TRBJ2-7; unclear D gene. The starting material was PBMCs, obtained before nivolumab (anti-PD-1) treatment. CDR3 residues: CASSTQQDYEQYF. CDR3 nucleotide sequence: TGTGCCAGCAGCACTCAGCAAGACTACGAGCAGTACTTC.